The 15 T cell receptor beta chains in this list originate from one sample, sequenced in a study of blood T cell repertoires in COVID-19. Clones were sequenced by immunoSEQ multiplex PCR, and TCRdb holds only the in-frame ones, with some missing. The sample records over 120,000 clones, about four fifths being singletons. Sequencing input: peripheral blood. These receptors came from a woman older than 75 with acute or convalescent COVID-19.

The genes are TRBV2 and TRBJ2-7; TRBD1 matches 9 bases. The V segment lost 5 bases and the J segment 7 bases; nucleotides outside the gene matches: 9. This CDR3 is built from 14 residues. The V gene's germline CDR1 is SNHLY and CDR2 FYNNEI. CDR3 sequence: CASSYGTGLGEQYF. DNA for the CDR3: TGTGCCAGCAGTTACGGGACAGGGCTCGGGGAGCAGTACTTC. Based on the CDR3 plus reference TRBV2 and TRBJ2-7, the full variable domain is EPEVTQTPSHQVTQMGQEVILRCVPISNHLYFYWYRQILGQKVEFLVSFYNNEISEKSEIFDDQFSVERPDGSNFTLKIRSTKLEDSAMYFCASSYGTGLGEQYFGPGTRLTVT.

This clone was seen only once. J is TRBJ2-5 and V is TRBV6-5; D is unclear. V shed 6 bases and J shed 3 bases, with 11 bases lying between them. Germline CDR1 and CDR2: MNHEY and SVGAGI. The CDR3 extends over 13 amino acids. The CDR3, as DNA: TGTGCCAGCAGAGTGGCCAGCGAAGAGACCCAGTACTTC. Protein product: CASRVASEETQYF.

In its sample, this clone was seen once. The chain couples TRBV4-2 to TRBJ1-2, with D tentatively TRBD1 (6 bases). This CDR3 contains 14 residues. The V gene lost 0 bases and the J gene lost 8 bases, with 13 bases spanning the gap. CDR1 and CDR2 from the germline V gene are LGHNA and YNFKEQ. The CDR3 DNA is TGTGCCAGCAGCCAAGATTACAGGGCGAGCGGCTACACCTTC. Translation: CASSQDYRASGYTF.

Written as DNA, the CDR3 is TGTGCCAGCAGCCAAGATAGGGTCGAGCTCGGGGTTCAGCCCCAGCATTTT. Encoded protein: CASSQDRVELGVQPQHF. The rearrangement links TRBV3-1 (or the pseudogene TRBV3-2) to TRBJ1-5; D unclear. Trimming took 0 bases from V and 6 from J, leaving 18 bases between them. Germline V CDR1 and CDR2: LGHDT, YNNKEL (reference sequence). This CDR3 spans 17 amino acids.

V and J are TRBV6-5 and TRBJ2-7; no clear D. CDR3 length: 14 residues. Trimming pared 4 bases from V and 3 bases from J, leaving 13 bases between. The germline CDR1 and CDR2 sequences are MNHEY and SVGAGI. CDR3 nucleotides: TGTGCCAGCAGTTCCGGCGACCAGGACTACGAGCAGTACTTC. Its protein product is CASSSGDQDYEQYF.

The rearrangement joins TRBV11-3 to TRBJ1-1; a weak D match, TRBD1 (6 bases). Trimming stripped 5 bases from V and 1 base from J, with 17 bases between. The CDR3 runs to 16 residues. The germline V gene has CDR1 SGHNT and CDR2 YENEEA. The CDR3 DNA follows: TGTGCCAGCAGCCCTGGGGGCGGGGGAAAGAACACTGAAGCTTTCTTT. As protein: CASSPGGGGKNTEAFF.

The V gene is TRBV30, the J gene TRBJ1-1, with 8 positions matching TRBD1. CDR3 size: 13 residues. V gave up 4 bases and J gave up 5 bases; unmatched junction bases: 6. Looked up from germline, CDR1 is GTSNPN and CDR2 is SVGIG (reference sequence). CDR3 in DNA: TGTGCCTGGACCCGCCAGGGGGCGACTGAAGCTTTCTTT. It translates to CAWTRQGATEAFF.

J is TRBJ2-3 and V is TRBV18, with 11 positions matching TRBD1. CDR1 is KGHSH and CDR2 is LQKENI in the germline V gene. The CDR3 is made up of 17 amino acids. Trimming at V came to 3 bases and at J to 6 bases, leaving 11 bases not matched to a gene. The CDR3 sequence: CASSPYRGTGGNDTQYF. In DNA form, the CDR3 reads TGTGCCAGCTCACCGTACAGAGGGACAGGGGGAAACGATACGCAGTATTTT.

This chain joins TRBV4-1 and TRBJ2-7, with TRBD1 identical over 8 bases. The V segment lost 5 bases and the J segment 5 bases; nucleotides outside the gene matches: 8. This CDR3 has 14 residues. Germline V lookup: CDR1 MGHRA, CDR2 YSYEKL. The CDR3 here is CASSKDRVFHEQYF. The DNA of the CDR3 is TGCGCCAGCAGCAAGGACAGGGTATTTCACGAGCAGTACTTC.

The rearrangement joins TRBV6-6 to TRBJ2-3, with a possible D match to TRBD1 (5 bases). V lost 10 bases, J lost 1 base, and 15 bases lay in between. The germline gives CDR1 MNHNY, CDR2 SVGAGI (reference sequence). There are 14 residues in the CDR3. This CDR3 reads CANPFRVRTDTQYF. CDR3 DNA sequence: TGTGCCAATCCATTCAGGGTGCGCACAGATACGCAGTATTTT.

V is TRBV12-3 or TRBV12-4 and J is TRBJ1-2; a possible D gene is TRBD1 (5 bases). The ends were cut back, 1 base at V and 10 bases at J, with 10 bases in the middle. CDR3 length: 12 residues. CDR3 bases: TGTGCCAGCAGTTTAGGACAGTTTGACTACACCTTC. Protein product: CASSLGQFDYTF.

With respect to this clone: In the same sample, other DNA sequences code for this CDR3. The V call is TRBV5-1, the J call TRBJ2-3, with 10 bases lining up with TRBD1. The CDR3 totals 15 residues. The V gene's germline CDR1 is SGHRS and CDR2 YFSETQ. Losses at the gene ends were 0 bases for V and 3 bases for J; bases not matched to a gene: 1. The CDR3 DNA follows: TGCGCCAGCAGCTTGGCGGGACAGGGGACAGATACGCAGTATTTT. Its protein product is CASSLAGQGTDTQYF.

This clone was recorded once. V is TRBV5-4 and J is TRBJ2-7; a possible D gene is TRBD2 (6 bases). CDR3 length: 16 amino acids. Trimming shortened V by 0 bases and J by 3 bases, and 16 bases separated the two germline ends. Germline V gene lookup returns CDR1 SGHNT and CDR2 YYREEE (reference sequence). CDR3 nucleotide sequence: TGTGCCAGCAGCTTGGTCGGGCGGGGTGATTACTACGAGCAGTACTTC. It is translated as CASSLVGRGDYYEQYF.

The CDR3 nucleotides are TGTGCCAGCGGAAGGGGATGGGACTCTGGGGGTGGCTACACCTTC. This translates into CASGRGWDSGGGYTF. The chain is built from TRBV2 and TRBJ1-2; TRBD1 is a possible D gene (5 bases). The V gene's germline CDR1 is SNHLY and CDR2 FYNNEI. The CDR3 extends over 15 amino acids. The ends were cut back, 8 bases at V and 7 bases at J, with 23 bases in the middle.

The CDR3 sequence: CASSFRGTGEQYF. The CDR3 DNA sequence: TGTGCCAGCAGCTTCAGGGGAACGGGCGAGCAGTACTTC. V is TRBV11-2 and J is TRBJ2-7; D is possibly TRBD1 (6 bases). The CDR3 contains 13 residues. Germline CDR1 and CDR2: SGHAT and FQNNGV. The V end lost 3 bases, the J end lost 6 bases, and 12 bases lay between the germline ends.